These 21 T cell receptor beta chains share one sample of origin, sequenced in a study of cytomegalovirus exposure and HLA in healthy donors (dated by TCRdb to between 2016 and 2019). To prepare the library, the immunoSEQ multiplex PCR assay was applied. The multiplex PCR relied on a mix of 60 forward primers for TCR Vbeta segments and 13 reverse primers for TCR Jbeta segments. This immuneACCESS table, as held by TCRdb, lists in-frame sequences with V and J called but not all clones. Of the missing ones, under half trace to an unresolved V gene in checked studies; the others have no known cause. The sample has approximately 140,000 clones on record, 65% to 90% of them singletons. The top ten hold 2% to 3% of the sample. Sequencing was performed on PBMCs. The receptors originated from a man aged 45-60 years in good health and CMV-seronegative.

The V call is TRBV7-9, the J call TRBJ1-2; D is undetermined. Germline assignment: CDR1 SEHNR and CDR2 FQNEAQ (reference sequence). CDR3 length: 13 amino acids. V was shortened by 5 bases and J by 3 bases, with 10 bases between the two germline ends. CDR3 DNA sequence: TGTGCCAGCAGCCCAAAAGCGGACTATGGCTACACCTTC. It is translated as CASSPKADYGYTF.

The chain is built from TRBV4-1 and TRBJ2-1, with D hard to call. The V end lost 0 bases, the J end lost 10 bases, and 25 bases lay between the germline ends. CDR3 length equals 18 residues. Germline loops: CDR1 MGHRA, CDR2 YSYEKL. Here the CDR3 reads CASSQDPPLTLTEREQFF. CDR3 bases: TGCGCCAGCAGCCAAGACCCTCCCCTCACCTTGACCGAGAGGGAGCAGTTCTTC.

The chain couples TRBV25-1 to TRBJ2-3; D perhaps matches TRBD1 (5 bases). Deletions cut 0 bases from V and 0 bases from J, with 13 bases between. Germline CDR1 is MGHDK and CDR2 is SYGVNS. This CDR3 comprises 17 residues. CDR3 protein: CASSEYIGRASTDTQYF. Written as DNA, the CDR3 is TGTGCCAGCAGTGAATATATAGGCAGGGCTAGCACAGATACGCAGTATTTT.

The V gene is TRBV20-1, the J gene TRBJ1-1, with TRBD1 as a possible D gene (5 bases). With 6 bases removed from V and 6 bases from J, the gap between germline ends came to 11 bases. Germline lookup yields CDR1 DFQATT and CDR2 SNEGSKA (reference sequence). This CDR3 comprises 11 residues. DNA for the CDR3: TGCAGTGCCAGCAGGGTAGCTGAAGCTTTCTTT. Translating it yields CSASRVAEAFF.

V gene TRBV5-1 combines with J gene TRBJ2-7; TRBD2 matches at 7 bases. The V and J ends lost 6 bases and 4 bases, in that order; junction bases with no gene match: 13. This CDR3 region has 15 residues. Germline loops: CDR1 SGHRS, CDR2 YFSETQ. The CDR3 bases are TGCGCCAGCAACGGGGGGTCCGGGGATGTGTACGAGCAGTACTTC. Its protein product is CASNGGSGDVYEQYF. Filled out from reference TRBV5-1 and TRBJ2-7, the complete variable domain reads KAGVTQTPRYLIKTRGQQVTLSCSPISGHRSVSWYQQTPGQGLQFLFEYFSETQRNKGNFPGRFSGRQFSNSRSEMNVSTLELGDSALYLCASNGGSGDVYEQYFGPGTRLTVT.

This clone was recorded only once. The chain carries TRBV4-1 and TRBJ1-6; D unclear. The CDR3 runs 14 residues. Germline V gives CDR1 MGHRA, CDR2 YSYEKL. V was trimmed by 4 bases and J by 7 bases, leaving 11 bases between them. The CDR3 DNA follows: TGCGCCAGCAGCCCAGGAGGTCAAAATTCACCCCTCCACTTT. Translated, it gives CASSPGGQNSPLHF.

This clone is a singleton in its sample. The chain carries TRBV28 and TRBJ1-3, with 7 positions matching TRBD1. Germline values: CDR1 MDHEN, CDR2 SYDVKM. The trim removed 5 bases at V and 4 bases at J, leaving 5 bases unmatched. The CDR3 spans 14 residues. The CDR3 coding sequence is TGTGCCAGCAGTACCAGGGGGTCAGGAAACACCATATATTTT. Translating gives CASSTRGSGNTIYF.

This chain connects TRBV4-2 to TRBJ1-5; D gene ambiguous. V shed 6 bases and J shed 2 bases, with 11 bases lying between them. The CDR3 covers 14 residues. Germline lookup yields CDR1 LGHNA and CDR2 YNFKEQ. The CDR3 region is CASRLLGGNQPQHF. The CDR3 DNA reads TGTGCCAGCAGACTCCTGGGAGGCAATCAGCCCCAGCATTTT.

The chain uses TRBV7-9 and TRBJ1-1; no definite D call. Trimming pared 5 bases from V and 13 bases from J, leaving 17 bases between. This CDR3 has 12 amino acids. CDR1 is SEHNR, CDR2 FQNEAQ, per germline (reference sequence). CDR3 in DNA: TGTGCCAGCAGCCCCCACCACATCGGGGTTTTCTTT. Protein sequence: CASSPHHIGVFF.

This clone was seen once. V gene TRBV5-1 combines with J gene TRBJ2-7; the match to TRBD1 covers 7 bases. Germline-derived CDR1 and CDR2 are SGHRS and YFSETQ. This CDR3 spans 16 amino acids. Trimming removed 0 bases from V and 3 bases from J; junction bases left unmatched: 9. CDR3 in amino acids: CASSLDPTGLNYEQYF. The DNA of the CDR3 is TGCGCCAGCAGCTTGGACCCGACAGGGCTTAACTACGAGCAGTACTTC.

V and J are TRBV7-2 and TRBJ1-2; D gene uncertain. Trimming removed 0 bases from V and 8 bases from J, with 13 bases in between. Germline V lookup: CDR1 SGHTA, CDR2 FQGNSA. The CDR3 spans 14 residues. The CDR3: CASSLAGGPGGYTF. As DNA, the CDR3 is TGTGCCAGCAGCTTAGCGGGCGGGCCGGGAGGCTACACCTTC.

The chain has TRBV6-6 and TRBJ1-5; tentatively, D is TRBD1 (6 bases). CDR3 size: 15 residues. Germline V lookup: CDR1 MNHNY, CDR2 SVGAGI (reference sequence). Trimming took 6 bases from V and 2 from J, leaving 14 bases between them. CDR3 protein: CASSKGVEGNQPQHF. CDR3 nucleotide sequence: TGTGCCAGCAGCAAGGGGGTAGAAGGCAATCAGCCCCAGCATTTT.

This clone was recorded only once. J is TRBJ1-4 and V is TRBV7-6, with 7 positions matching TRBD1. Germline loops: CDR1 SGHVS, CDR2 FNYEAQ. The J segment lost 5 bases and the V segment lost 6 bases, leaving 6 bases of the junction unmatched. The CDR3 extends over 14 amino acids. CDR3 amino acids: CASRRDRRNEKLFF. Written as DNA, the CDR3 is TGTGCCAGCAGGCGGGACAGAAGAAATGAAAAACTGTTTTTT.

V usage is TRBV10-3 and J usage is TRBJ1-4; D might be TRBD1 (5 bases). CDR3 length equals 15 residues. Looked up from germline, CDR1 is ENHRY and CDR2 is SYGVKD. Trimming stripped 0 bases from V and 4 bases from J, with 9 bases between. For the CDR3, the DNA is TGTGCCATCAGTGAGTCAGGCCAGGGTAATGAAAAACTGTTTTTT. Its protein is CAISESGQGNEKLFF.

This clone was found a few times. V and J are TRBV6-1 and TRBJ2-7, with TRBD1 identical over 10 bases. V was pared by 2 bases and J by 3 bases, with 7 bases of the junction left unmatched. This CDR3 is built from 16 residues. Germline assignment: CDR1 MNHNS and CDR2 SASEGT. The CDR3 reads CASSELGTGVYYEQYF. The CDR3 DNA follows: TGTGCCAGCAGTGAACTTGGGACAGGGGTTTACTACGAGCAGTACTTC.

The chain is built from TRBV4-2 and TRBJ2-7, with 8 bases that match TRBD2. Germline trimming cut 0 bases from V and 3 bases from J; bases unmatched to any gene: 4. The CDR3 extends over 15 amino acids. Germline CDR1 reads LGHNA; CDR2 reads YNFKEQ. The CDR3, as DNA: TGTGCCAGCAGCCAAGATGGGGCGGGGGGCTACGAGCAGTACTTC. It translates to CASSQDGAGGYEQYF.

The chain has TRBV18 and TRBJ2-7, with a tentative D call TRBD2 (6 bases). The CDR3 runs 13 residues. CDR1 KGHSH and CDR2 LQKENI come from the germline V gene. V lost 6 bases and J 3 bases, leaving 12 bases between the germline ends. As DNA, the CDR3 is TGTGCCAGCTCGGGCGGGATTTACTACGAGCAGTACTTC. Its translation: CASSGGIYYEQYF.

The chain joins TRBV7-9 to TRBJ1-1; 10 bases match TRBD1. The V gene end was trimmed by 3 bases and the J gene end by 4 bases; junction bases not matched to a gene: 2. In germline, CDR1 is SEHNR, CDR2 FQNEAQ (reference sequence). CDR3 size: 14 residues. The CDR3 reads CASSLGQGSTEAFF. The CDR3 coding sequence is TGTGCCAGCAGCTTGGGACAGGGGTCCACTGAAGCTTTCTTT.

The chain links TRBV7-9 to TRBJ2-2; TRBD1 matches at 9 bases. With 0 bases clipped from V and 6 bases from J, the junction kept 5 bases outside the gene matches. There are 16 residues in the CDR3. The germline CDR1 and CDR2 sequences are SEHNR and FQNEAQ (reference sequence). The CDR3 nucleotides read TGTGCCAGCAGCTTAGCCCCGGACAGGGGTGCCGGGGAGCTGTTTTTT. It encodes CASSLAPDRGAGELFF.

This rearrangement joins TRBV6-5 to TRBJ1-2; a weak D match, TRBD1 (6 bases). CDR1 MNHEY and CDR2 SVGAGI come from the germline V gene. The CDR3 sequence is 14 residues long. V lost 6 bases and J 6 bases, leaving 17 bases between the germline ends. DNA of the CDR3: TGTGCCAGCAGCCGTATCCAGGGGATGAATGGCTACACCTTC. Its translation is CASSRIQGMNGYTF.

V usage is TRBV7-9 and J usage is TRBJ1-2; TRBD1 matches at 7 bases. The germline gives CDR1 SEHNR, CDR2 FQNEAQ (reference sequence). The CDR3 has 15 amino acids. The J segment lost 5 bases and the V segment lost 5 bases, leaving 11 bases of the junction unmatched. In DNA form, the CDR3 reads TGTGCCAGCAGCCTAGGGTCGGGGACAGCTTATGGCTACACCTTC. Translating it yields CASSLGSGTAYGYTF.